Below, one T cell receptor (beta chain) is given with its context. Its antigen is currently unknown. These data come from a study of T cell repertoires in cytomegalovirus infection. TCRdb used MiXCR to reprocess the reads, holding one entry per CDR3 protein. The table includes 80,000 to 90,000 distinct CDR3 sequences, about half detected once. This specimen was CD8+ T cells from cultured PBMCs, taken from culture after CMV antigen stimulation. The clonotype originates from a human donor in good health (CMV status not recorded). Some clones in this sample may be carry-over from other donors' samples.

In DNA, the CDR3 is TGCAGCGTTGAAGCGTATAGCGGGGGACCCTACCAAGAGACCCAGTACTTC. It codes for CSVEAYSGGPYQETQYF. The chain couples TRBV29-1 to TRBJ2-5; TRBD2 matches 9 bases. Germline V gene lookup returns CDR1 SQVTM and CDR2 ANQGSEA. This CDR3 is 17 amino acids long. The V segment lost 1 base and the J segment 0 bases; nucleotides outside the gene matches: 9.